The TCR beta chain described here comes from a study of human T cells and chemical hapten exposure. Turning to the study itself: The scalp of each patient received a weekly diphenylcyclopropenone dose for the full approximately 24-week study. The study enrolled mostly female patients with alopecia areata, totalis or universalis.

Study-level findings and limits: Because all patients had alopecia, their immune responses might differ from healthy ones.

There are 15 residues in the CDR3. CDR1 is MNHEY and CDR2 is SVGEGT in the germline V gene. With 2 bases removed from V and 1 base from J, the gap between germline ends came to 10 bases. In TCRdb, the RACE reads were re-called with MiXCR into one record per CDR3 protein. The sample contains fewer than 50,000 distinct CDR3 sequences, 9% to 9.5% of which appear only once. This clonotype was seen only a few times. The antigen remains undetermined. The sample's time point: patch test 3, about 24 weeks after DPC sensitization. Stated treatment: therapeutic diphenylcyclopropenone sensitization with weekly scalp DPC. The starting material, unfractionated whole blood, was used for total RNA extraction.

This receptor was obtained from a man between 45 and 60 years old with alopecia areata. Some clones in this sample may be carry-over from other donors' samples. This chain links TRBV6-2 or TRBV6-3 with TRBJ2-3; D is perhaps TRBD1 (6 bases). The specimen comprised whole blood, sampled in connection with sensitization to the hapten diphenylcyclopropenone (DPC). The CDR3, as DNA: TGTGCCAGCAGTTACGGGACACTGGGCACAGATACGCAGTATTTT. It is translated as CASSYGTLGTDTQYF.